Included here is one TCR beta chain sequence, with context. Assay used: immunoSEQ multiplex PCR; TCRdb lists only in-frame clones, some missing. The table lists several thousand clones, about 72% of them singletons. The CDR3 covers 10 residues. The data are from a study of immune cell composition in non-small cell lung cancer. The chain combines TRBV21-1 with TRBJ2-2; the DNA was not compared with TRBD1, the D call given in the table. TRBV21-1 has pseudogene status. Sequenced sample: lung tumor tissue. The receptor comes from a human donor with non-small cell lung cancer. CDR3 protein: CAGPDGELFF. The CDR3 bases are TGTGCCGGGCCGGACGGGGAGCTGTTTTTT.